This T cell receptor beta chain was found in a study of cytomegalovirus exposure and HLA in healthy donors. With V trimmed by 6 bases and J by 3 bases, 2 bases remained unmatched. Germline loops: CDR1 MNHEY, CDR2 SMNVEV (reference sequence). This CDR3 is 13 amino acids long. Primers included in the PCR were 60 Vbeta and 13 Jbeta primers. Profiled with immunoSEQ multiplex PCR; TCRdb holds only in-frame clones, not every one. This table has some 150,000 clones, about 59% appearing once. The source is a man aged 35-49 years in good health and CMV-seronegative. The chain uses TRBV27 and TRBJ1-1; 9 bases fit TRBD1. Sample: PBMCs. The CDR3 reads CASRGQGYTEAFF. The DNA for the CDR3 is TGTGCCAGCAGGGGACAGGGCTACACTGAAGCTTTCTTT.